These 20 T cell receptor beta chains share one sample of origin, sequenced in a study of shared clonotypes between healthy human individuals. Using immunoSEQ multiplex PCR, the repertoire was profiled, and TCRdb retains in-frame clones only, with some absent. The sample includes hundreds of thousands of clones, 77% of them seen just once. The sample comprised PBMCs. These TCRs come from a woman aged 40-49 years in good health. Some clones in this sample may be carry-over from other donors' samples.

The gene calls are TRBV6-5 and TRBJ2-5, with D hard to call. Trimming shortened V by 4 bases and J by 4 bases, and 7 bases separated the two germline ends. Germline CDR1 and CDR2: MNHEY and SVGAGI. This CDR3 region has 12 residues. Here the CDR3 DNA reads TGTGCCAGCAGTTTACTCGGAGAGACCCAGTACTTC. This encodes CASSLLGETQYF.

Only a few counts were recorded for this clone. The chain recombines TRBV9 with TRBJ1-2; 10 bases agree with TRBD1. Germline-derived CDR1 and CDR2 are SGDLS and YYNGEE. The CDR3 is made up of 15 amino acids. Trimming took 3 bases from V and 6 from J; bases not matched to a gene: 8. CDR3 region: CASSGTDRGDHGYTF. CDR3 bases: TGTGCCAGCAGCGGGACGGACAGGGGGGACCATGGCTACACCTTC.

This clone came up many times. The V call is TRBV7-3, the J call TRBJ1-1; possibly TRBD1 for D (5 bases). The CDR3 loop spans 13 amino acids. Per germline, CDR1 SGHTA and CDR2 FQGTGA. Trimming took off 3 bases at V and 1 base at J, with 6 bases between the two ends. CDR3 in amino acids: CASSLDKNTEAFF. The DNA of the CDR3 is TGTGCCAGCAGCTTGGACAAGAACACTGAAGCTTTCTTT.

The chain recombines TRBV28 with TRBJ1-2; TRBD1 agrees at 7 bases. The V and J ends lost 5 bases and 3 bases, in that order; junction bases with no gene match: 9. Germline V gene lookup returns CDR1 MDHEN and CDR2 SYDVKM. This CDR3 is 15 amino acids long. The CDR3 DNA reads as TGTGCCAGCAGTCCCCCCCCGACAGGGTACTATGGCTACACCTTC. Amino acids: CASSPPPTGYYGYTF.

The rearrangement uses TRBV21-1 and TRBJ2-1; the table's D call, TRBD2, was not checked against the DNA. TRBV21-1 is flagged as a pseudogene. CDR3 size: 17 residues. The CDR3 nucleotides read TGTGCCAGCAGCAACCTCGTACTAGCGGGAGCCCCCAATGAGCAGTTCTTC. It encodes CASSNLVLAGAPNEQFF.

This chain links TRBV6-1 with TRBJ1-1; 8 bases align to TRBD1. The CDR3 is made up of 15 amino acids. Per germline, CDR1 MNHNS and CDR2 SASEGT. V lost 5 bases, J lost 2 bases, and 7 bases stayed unmatched. The CDR3 nucleotides are TGTGCCAGCAGTATCCGACAGGGGATCAACACTGAAGCTTTCTTT. The encoded protein is CASSIRQGINTEAFF.

This clone was detected a few times. This rearrangement joins TRBV13 to TRBJ1-5; D unclear. Between the trimmed V and J ends, which lost 7 bases and 0 bases, there was a span of 13 bases. The CDR3 is made up of 15 amino acids. Germline CDR1 reads PRHDT; CDR2 reads FYEKMQ (reference sequence). The CDR3 DNA is TGTGCCAGCAAAGAGGGCCGATATAGCAATCAGCCCCAGCATTTT. Translating gives CASKEGRYSNQPQHF.

This sequence joins TRBV30 and TRBJ2-1; a possible D gene is TRBD2 (5 bases). The V end was cut by 5 bases, the J end by 2 bases, with 13 bases between. Germline values: CDR1 GTSNPN, CDR2 SVGIG (reference sequence). The CDR3 is made up of 14 amino acids. In nucleotides, the CDR3 is TGTGCCTGGCAGGACTTGAACCCCTACAATGAGCAGTTCTTC. Its translation is CAWQDLNPYNEQFF. Drawing the rest from reference TRBV30 and TRBJ2-1, the complete variable domain is SQTIHQWPATLVQPVGSPLSLECTVEGTSNPNLYWYRQAAGRGLQLLFYSVGIGQISSEVPQNLSASRPQDRQFILSSKKLLLSDSGFYLCAWQDLNPYNEQFFGPGTRLTVL.

This clone was counted between two and nine times. The chain has TRBV5-8 and TRBJ1-5, with D tentatively TRBD1 (6 bases). Germline V gene sequence: CDR1 SGHTS, CDR2 YDEGEE. V lost 4 bases and J 0 bases, leaving 20 bases between the germline ends. This CDR3 is 18 amino acids long. In DNA form, the CDR3 reads TGTGCCAGCAGCCCCCTGAAGGGAGGGGGGTATAGCAATCAGCCCCAGCATTTT. Translation: CASSPLKGGGYSNQPQHF. The full variable domain, its missing parts supplied by reference TRBV5-8 and TRBJ1-5, is EAGVTQSPTHLIKTRGQQATLRCSPISGHTSVYWYQQALGLGLQFLLWYDEGEERNRGNFPPRFSGRQFPNYSSELNVNALELEDSALYLCASSPLKGGGYSNQPQHFGDGTRLSIL.

The chain couples TRBV9 to TRBJ2-1, with D maybe TRBD2 (5 bases). Germline V lookup: CDR1 SGDLS, CDR2 YYNGEE. The CDR3 is 18 residues long. V was clipped by 0 bases and J by 4 bases, with 20 bases between them. CDR3 in DNA: TGTGCCAGCAGCGTAGTGGTGGGAGAGGCTTCGGTTTACAATGAGCAGTTCTTC. Protein: CASSVVVGEASVYNEQFF.

Concerning this clone itself: A single base is all that separates this from a far larger clone, so a read error is likely. V gene TRBV4-2 combines with J gene TRBJ2-2; TRBD2 matches at 8 bases. The CDR3 has 16 residues. CDR1 and CDR2 from the germline V gene are LGHNA and YNFKEQ. CDR3: CASSRSGREDTGELLF. DNA of the CDR3: TGTGCCAGCAGCCGCAGCGGGAGAGAGGACACCGGGGAGCTGCTTTTT.

The genes are TRBV30 and TRBJ2-2; D is ambiguous. This CDR3 contains 14 residues. V lost 0 bases, J lost 5 bases, and 10 bases lay in between. The germline gives CDR1 GTSNPN, CDR2 SVGIG (reference sequence). The CDR3 bases are TGTGCCTGGAGTGTACGTGAGCGAACCGGGGAGCTGTTTTTT. It encodes CAWSVRERTGELFF.

This clone appeared once. The V gene is TRBV7-8, the J gene TRBJ2-1; D ambiguous. From germline, CDR1 is SGHVS and CDR2 FQNEAQ. Trimming took 1 base from V and 3 from J, leaving 13 bases between them. CDR3 length: 16 amino acids. CDR3 DNA: TGTGCCAGCAGCTTAGTTCCCGGCGGCGTCTACAATGAGCAGTTCTTC. As protein: CASSLVPGGVYNEQFF.

As concerns this clone: Other nucleotide sequences from this sample produce the same CDR3. The chain joins TRBV18 to TRBJ2-7; no firm D call. The CDR3 is made up of 13 amino acids. The V and J ends lost 0 bases and 2 bases respectively, with 5 bases between them. CDR1 and CDR2 (germline): KGHSH, LQKENI. The CDR3 DNA sequence: TGTGCCAGCTCACCACCCGGGCCCTACGAGCAGTACTTC. Translating gives CASSPPGPYEQYF.

This sequence joins TRBV7-9 and TRBJ1-2, with TRBD1 matching over 7 bases. Germline CDR1 SEHNR, CDR2 FQNEAQ (reference sequence). With 5 bases clipped from V and 4 bases from J, the junction kept 7 bases outside the gene matches. CDR3 size: 14 residues. Here the CDR3 reads CASSEDNRGYGYTF. The CDR3 DNA is TGTGCCAGCAGCGAGGACAACAGGGGCTATGGCTACACCTTC.

The genes are TRBV11-2 and TRBJ2-1; perhaps TRBD2 as D (6 bases). Trimming removed 1 base from V and 2 bases from J, with 9 bases in between. The CDR3 covers 15 residues. Germline V gives CDR1 SGHAT, CDR2 FQNNGV. The CDR3 region has the DNA TGTGCCAGCAGCTTAGGAGGCGGGACCTACAATGAGCAGTTCTTC. It codes for CASSLGGGTYNEQFF.

This clone is deemed medium-sized. Other DNA sequences in this specimen translate into the identical CDR3. The genes are TRBV29-1 and TRBJ1-1; D is possibly TRBD1 (5 bases). Germline CDR1 and CDR2: SQVTM and ANQGSEA. This CDR3 spans 13 amino acids. Trimming removed 5 bases from V and 0 bases from J, with 10 bases in between. The CDR3 loop is CSVSRDLNTEAFF. The CDR3 DNA reads as TGCAGCGTTAGCAGGGACTTGAACACTGAAGCTTTCTTT.

This chain joins TRBV4-2 and TRBJ1-4; no reliable D call. Trimming left V 0 bases short and J 3 bases short, with 14 bases between. There are 17 residues in the CDR3. The V gene's germline CDR1 is LGHNA and CDR2 YNFKEQ. The chain's CDR3 is CASSQDAGITANEKLFF. The CDR3 DNA sequence: TGTGCCAGCAGCCAAGACGCGGGGATTACGGCTAATGAAAAACTGTTTTTT.

V is TRBV5-1 and J is TRBJ1-2; 7 positions match TRBD1. Germline trimming cut 7 bases from V and 6 bases from J; bases unmatched to any gene: 12. The CDR3 covers 14 residues. Germline V gene lookup returns CDR1 SGHRS and CDR2 YFSETQ. The chain's CDR3 is CASASGRGEDGYTF. CDR3 DNA: TGCGCCAGCGCTTCAGGCAGGGGGGAGGATGGCTACACCTTC.

The chain is built from TRBV5-1 and TRBJ2-1, with 10 nucleotides matching TRBD2. V was clipped by 4 bases and J by 4 bases; unmatched bases: 8. The V gene's germline CDR1 is SGHRS and CDR2 YFSETQ. The CDR3 is 16 amino acids. The CDR3 sequence: CASSRTGLAEYNEQFF. In DNA, the CDR3 is TGCGCCAGCAGCCGGACAGGACTAGCGGAGTACAATGAGCAGTTCTTC.